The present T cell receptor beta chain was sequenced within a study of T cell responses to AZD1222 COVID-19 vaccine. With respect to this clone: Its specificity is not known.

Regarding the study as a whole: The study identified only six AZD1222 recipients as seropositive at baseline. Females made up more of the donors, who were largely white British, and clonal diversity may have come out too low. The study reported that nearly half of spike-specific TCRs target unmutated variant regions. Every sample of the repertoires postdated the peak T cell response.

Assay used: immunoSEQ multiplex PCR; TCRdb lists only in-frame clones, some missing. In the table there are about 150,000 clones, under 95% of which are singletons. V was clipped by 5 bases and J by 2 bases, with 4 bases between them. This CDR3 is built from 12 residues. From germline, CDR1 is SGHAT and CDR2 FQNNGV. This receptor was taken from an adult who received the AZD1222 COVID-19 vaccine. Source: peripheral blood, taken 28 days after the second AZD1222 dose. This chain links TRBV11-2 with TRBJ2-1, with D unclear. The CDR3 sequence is CASSVTYNEQFF. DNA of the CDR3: TGTGCCAGCAGCGTAACCTACAATGAGCAGTTCTTC.